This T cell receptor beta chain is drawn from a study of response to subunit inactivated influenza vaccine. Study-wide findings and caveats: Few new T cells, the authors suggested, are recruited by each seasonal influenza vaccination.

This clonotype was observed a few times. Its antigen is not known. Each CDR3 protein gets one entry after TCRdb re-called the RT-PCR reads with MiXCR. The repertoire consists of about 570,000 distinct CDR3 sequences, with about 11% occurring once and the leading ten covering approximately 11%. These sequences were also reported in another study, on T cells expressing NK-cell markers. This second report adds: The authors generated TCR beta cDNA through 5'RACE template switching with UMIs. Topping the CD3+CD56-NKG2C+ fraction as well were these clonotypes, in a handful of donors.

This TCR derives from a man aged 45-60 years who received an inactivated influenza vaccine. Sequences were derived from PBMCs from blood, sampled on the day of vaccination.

CDR3 bases: TGTGCCAGCAGCACAGCGCTGACAGATACGCAGTATTTT. Amino acids: CASSTALTDTQYF. V gene TRBV28 combines with J gene TRBJ2-3; D gene unclear. The CDR3 loop spans 13 amino acids. From germline, CDR1 is MDHEN and CDR2 SYDVKM. Trimming stripped 6 bases from V and 3 bases from J, with 10 bases between. Using reference TRBV28 and TRBJ2-3 for the parts outside the CDR3, the full variable domain is DVKVTQSSRYLVKRTGEKVFLECVQDMDHENMFWYRQDPGLGLRLIYFSYDVKMKEKGDIPEGYSVSREKKERFSLILESASTNQTSMYLCASSTALTDTQYFGPGTRLTVL.